Shown below are 31 T cell receptor beta chains from a single sample sequenced in a study of human versus mouse CDR3 diversity and MHC coevolution. Repertoires were generated with immunoSEQ multiplex PCR, while TCRdb's copy carries only in-frame clones and drops some. The sample comprises fewer than 100,000 clones, about 94% of which are singletons, and 1.3% to 1.5% rests with the top ten. Sequences were obtained from naive CD4+ T cells from blood. The subset was: CD45RO-negative CD62L-positive naive CD4 T cells. These receptors were obtained from a person between 25 and 75 years old in good health.

The chain couples TRBV6-5 to TRBJ2-5; TRBD1 aligns across 8 bases. The better agreement between TRBJ2-7 and the DNA end casts doubt on the J call. Germline-derived CDR1 and CDR2 are MNHEY and SVGAGI. The CDR3 extends over 15 amino acids. Here the CDR3 DNA reads TGTGCCAGCAGACCCCGTGACAGGGGTTCCTACGAGCAGTACTTC. Its protein is CASRPRDRGSYEQYF.

This chain links TRBV4-1 with TRBJ2-1; the match to TRBD1 covers 10 bases. This CDR3 has 16 residues. The V gene end was trimmed by 3 bases and the J gene end by 6 bases; junction bases not matched to a gene: 8. The V gene's germline CDR1 is MGHRA and CDR2 YSYEKL. In DNA form, the CDR3 reads TGCGCCAGCAGCCATTCTCCGGGACAGGGGTTCAATGAGCAGTTCTTC. It specifies CASSHSPGQGFNEQFF.

This chain uses TRBV28 with TRBJ2-7; D possibly corresponds to TRBD2 (5 bases). CDR3 length: 13 residues. Germline CDR1 is MDHEN and CDR2 is SYDVKM. V was shortened by 6 bases and J by 2 bases, with 11 bases between the two germline ends. The CDR3 loop is CASRTGITYEQYF. The CDR3 DNA is TGTGCCAGCAGAACGGGGATCACCTACGAGCAGTACTTC.

V and J are TRBV5-6 and TRBJ2-7; 12 bases match TRBD2. The CDR3 has 17 amino acids. V was pared by 0 bases and J by 6 bases, with 10 bases of the junction left unmatched. The V gene's germline CDR1 is SGHDT and CDR2 YYEEEE. CDR3 nucleotides: TGTGCCAGCAGCTTGGCTGCTTCTAGCGGGGGGGAACGCGAGCAGTACTTC. Its protein product is CASSLAASSGGEREQYF.

J is TRBJ1-4 and V is TRBV7-9; weak D call: TRBD1 (5 bases). CDR1 SEHNR and CDR2 FQNEAQ come from the germline V gene (reference sequence). V was clipped by 2 bases and J by 6 bases, with 10 bases between them. The CDR3 consists of 14 residues. The CDR3 here is CASSLPRGYEKLFF. The CDR3, as DNA: TGTGCCAGCAGCTTACCGCGGGGGTATGAAAAACTGTTTTTT. Based on the CDR3 plus reference TRBV7-9 and TRBJ1-4, the full variable domain is DTGVSQNPRHKITKRGQNVTFRCDPISEHNRLYWYRQTLGQGPEFLTYFQNEAQLEKSRLLSDRFSAERPKGSFSTLEIQRTEQGDSAMYLCASSLPRGYEKLFFGSGTQLSVL.

This chain joins TRBV7-2 and TRBJ2-5, with 9 bases that match TRBD1. CDR3 length: 13 residues. The ends lost 5 bases at V and 7 bases at J; junction bases unmatched: 5. CDR1 and CDR2 from the germline V gene are SGHTA and FQGNSA. The chain's CDR3 is CASSQGQGRTQYF. The CDR3 DNA is TGTGCCAGCAGCCAGGGACAGGGACGGACCCAGTACTTC.

The CDR3 reads CASGFSGNTEAFF. The CDR3 bases are TGTGCTAGTGGTTTTAGCGGGAACACTGAAGCTTTCTTT. The chain joins TRBV12-5 to TRBJ1-1; D is undetermined. Per germline, CDR1 LGHNT and CDR2 FRNRAP. V was cut by 3 bases and J by 1 base, with 6 bases left in between. CDR3 size: 13 residues.

V usage is TRBV5-1 and J usage is TRBJ1-4, with D perhaps TRBD1 (5 bases). The CDR3 is 15 residues long. Between the trimmed V and J ends, which lost 5 bases and 5 bases, there was a span of 16 bases. CDR1 is SGHRS and CDR2 is YFSETQ in the germline V gene. The CDR3 protein is CASRGVAGSNEKLFF. CDR3 in DNA: TGCGCCAGCAGGGGGGTCGCGGGGAGCAATGAAAAACTGTTTTTT.

The chain combines TRBV6-1 with TRBJ1-5; D is ambiguous. V gave up 6 bases and J gave up 4 bases, with 16 bases separating them. The CDR3 covers 15 residues. Germline V CDR1 and CDR2: MNHNS, SASEGT. This chain's CDR3 is CASRLTVGRNQPQHF. CDR3 nucleotides: TGTGCCAGCAGGCTAACAGTCGGAAGGAATCAGCCCCAGCATTTT.

J is TRBJ2-7 and V is TRBV9, with D tentatively TRBD1 (6 bases). Trimming stripped 4 bases from V and 6 bases from J, with 14 bases between. The CDR3 has 13 amino acids. Germline V CDR1 and CDR2: SGDLS, YYNGEE. The CDR3 DNA sequence: TGTGCCAGCAGCAAGTGGGGCAGGGGCGAGCAGTACTTC. Encoded protein: CASSKWGRGEQYF.

The rearrangement links TRBV18 to TRBJ1-2, with D unresolved. The germline V and J ends were trimmed by 6 bases and 6 bases, with 11 bases remaining between them. CDR3 length: 12 residues. The V gene's germline CDR1 is KGHSH and CDR2 LQKENI. The CDR3 nucleotides read TGTGCCAGCTCTCGACGGGAGGATGGCTACACCTTC. It yields the protein CASSRREDGYTF.

The chain employs TRBV28 and TRBJ1-5; the D gene is possibly TRBD1 (6 bases). The V gene lost 11 bases and the J gene lost 4 bases, with 15 bases spanning the gap. Germline V gene sequence: CDR1 MDHEN, CDR2 SYDVKM. This CDR3 spans 13 amino acids. The CDR3 protein is CAGGRTENQPQHF. In DNA form, the CDR3 reads TGTGCCGGGGGTCGGACAGAAAATCAGCCCCAGCATTTT.

The chain joins TRBV7-9 to TRBJ1-5; D perhaps matches TRBD1 (6 bases). The CDR3 loop spans 17 amino acids. The germline V gene has CDR1 SEHNR and CDR2 FQNEAQ (reference sequence). V lost 2 bases and J 6 bases, leaving 20 bases between the germline ends. CDR3 in DNA: TGTGCCAGCAGCTTATCTGTGGGGGCCCCTAGGCCTCAGCCCCAGCATTTT. Amino acids: CASSLSVGAPRPQPQHF.

The DNA for the CDR3 is TGTGCCAGCAGCCTATTTTCCTCGGGAAGCTCCTACAATGAGCAGTTCTTC. Amino acid sequence: CASSLFSSGSSYNEQFF. The chain is built from TRBV4-2 and TRBJ2-1, with D possibly being TRBD2 (5 bases). V was clipped by 4 bases and J by 0 bases, with 16 bases between them. The CDR3 contains 17 residues. Germline values: CDR1 LGHNA, CDR2 YNFKEQ.

The chain is built from TRBV10-3 and TRBJ1-5; a weak D match, TRBD1 (6 bases). Germline values: CDR1 ENHRY, CDR2 SYGVKD. The V end was cut by 11 bases, the J end by 4 bases, with 15 bases between. This CDR3 comprises 13 residues. The DNA for the CDR3 is TGTGCCTCTGGGCAGGGGTTGAATCAGCCCCAGCATTTT. This gives the protein CASGQGLNQPQHF.

This clone was counted a single time. The chain couples TRBV7-9 to TRBJ1-2; D is unresolved. Looked up from germline, CDR1 is SEHNR and CDR2 is FQNEAQ (reference sequence). V was clipped by 4 bases and J by 8 bases, with 17 bases between them. The CDR3 contains 14 residues. The CDR3: CASSSYGSGSGYTF. The CDR3 DNA sequence: TGTGCCAGCAGCTCCTACGGTTCGGGGAGCGGCTACACCTTC. Full variable domain (missing parts from reference TRBV7-9 and TRBJ1-2): DTGVSQNPRHKITKRGQNVTFRCDPISEHNRLYWYRQTLGQGPEFLTYFQNEAQLEKSRLLSDRFSAERPKGSFSTLEIQRTEQGDSAMYLCASSSYGSGSGYTFGSGTRLTVV.

The CDR3 nucleotides are TGTGCTTCCACAGGGGCGACCTACGAGCAGTACTTC. This encodes CASTGATYEQYF. The chain employs TRBV28 and TRBJ2-5; 7 positions agree with TRBD1. The closer fit of TRBJ2-7 to the DNA end suggests the J call may be wrong. Germline V gene data show CDR1 as MDHEN and CDR2 as SYDVKM. CDR3 length: 12 residues.

The chain combines TRBV13 with TRBJ1-5; D perhaps matches TRBD1 (6 bases). V lost 0 bases, J lost 0 bases, and 24 bases lay in between. Looked up from germline, CDR1 is PRHDT and CDR2 is FYEKMQ (reference sequence). This CDR3 has 21 amino acids. Here the CDR3 reads CASSLGQGRFRQEHSNQPQHF. In nucleotides, the CDR3 is TGTGCCAGCAGCTTAGGCCAAGGTAGGTTTCGACAGGAGCATAGCAATCAGCCCCAGCATTTT.

The genes are TRBV15 and TRBJ2-7; 9 bases fit TRBD1. Trimming took 5 bases from V and 2 from J; bases not matched to a gene: 4. The V gene's germline CDR1 is LNHNV and CDR2 YYDKDF (reference sequence). CDR3 length: 14 amino acids. The CDR3 is CATSQGQGTYEQYF. CDR3 DNA sequence: TGTGCCACCAGCCAGGGACAGGGAACCTACGAGCAGTACTTC. The full variable domain, its missing parts supplied by reference TRBV15 and TRBJ2-7, is DAMVIQNPRYQVTQFGKPVTLSCSQTLNHNVMYWYQQKSSQAPKLLFHYYDKDFNNEADTPDNFQSRRPNTSFCFLDIRSPGLGDTAMYLCATSQGQGTYEQYFGPGTRLTVT.

This chain joins TRBV5-4 and TRBJ1-2; D is possibly TRBD1 (5 bases). V was pared by 4 bases and J by 2 bases, with 15 bases between. The length of the CDR3 is 15 residues. Germline CDR1 is SGHNT and CDR2 is YYREEE (reference sequence). The CDR3 sequence: CASSRPDRSNYGYTF. CDR3 nucleotide sequence: TGTGCCAGCAGCCGACCCGACAGATCGAACTATGGCTACACCTTC.

This chain uses TRBV29-1 with TRBJ2-5; TRBD2 agrees at 10 bases. Germline CDR1 and CDR2: SQVTM and ANQGSEA. Trimming cost V 8 bases and J 0 bases; bases outside gene matches: 6. The CDR3 spans 14 residues. CDR3 coding DNA: TGCAGCTCAAAGCGGGGGGGCTACCAAGAGACCCAGTACTTC. Translation: CSSKRGGYQETQYF.

The chain couples TRBV5-1 to TRBJ2-5, with a tentative D call TRBD2 (6 bases). V was pared by 4 bases and J by 4 bases, with 14 bases between. Germline loops: CDR1 SGHRS, CDR2 YFSETQ. The CDR3 totals 14 residues. As DNA, the CDR3 is TGCGCCAGCAGCCCTACAGGAGGGAGAGAGACCCAGTACTTC. Amino acid sequence: CASSPTGGRETQYF. The full variable domain, in which reference TRBV5-1 and TRBJ2-5 provide the parts outside the CDR3, is KAGVTQTPRYLIKTRGQQVTLSCSPISGHRSVSWYQQTPGQGLQFLFEYFSETQRNKGNFPGRFSGRQFSNSRSEMNVSTLELGDSALYLCASSPTGGRETQYFGPGTRLLVL.

V usage is TRBV7-2 and J usage is TRBJ1-4; a possible D gene is TRBD1 (6 bases). Germline V gene data show CDR1 as SGHTA and CDR2 as FQGNSA. The germline V and J ends were trimmed by 5 bases and 8 bases, with 21 bases remaining between them. The CDR3 has 16 residues. The CDR3 region is CASSTGTPAGFEKLFF. In nucleotides, the CDR3 is TGTGCCAGCAGCACCGGGACACCCGCGGGTTTCGAAAAACTGTTTTTT.

The rearrangement uses TRBV10-3 and TRBJ2-7; TRBD1 matches 7 bases. The CDR3 is 15 residues long. V shed 6 bases and J 6 bases; nucleotides not matched to a gene: 14. Germline values: CDR1 ENHRY, CDR2 SYGVKD. The CDR3 protein is CAIRERGQAGGEQYF. Written as DNA, the CDR3 is TGTGCCATCAGAGAGCGCGGACAGGCTGGGGGCGAGCAGTACTTC.

The genes are TRBV5-1 and TRBJ1-1; D possibly corresponds to TRBD1 (6 bases). The V gene lost 0 bases and the J gene lost 0 bases, with 9 bases spanning the gap. There are 15 residues in the CDR3. Germline CDR1 reads SGHRS; CDR2 reads YFSETQ. The DNA for the CDR3 is TGCGCCAGCAGCTTGGTGAGGGGGATGAACACTGAAGCTTTCTTT. Translated, it gives CASSLVRGMNTEAFF.

This clone was seen only once. V gene TRBV7-3 combines with J gene TRBJ1-2, with D possibly being TRBD1 (5 bases). This CDR3 region has 14 residues. Germline loops: CDR1 SGHTA, CDR2 FQGTGA. Trimming took off 8 bases at V and 3 bases at J, with 16 bases between the two ends. The chain's CDR3 is CASGKDRTDYGYTF. The CDR3 coding sequence is TGTGCCAGCGGCAAAGACAGAACCGACTATGGCTACACCTTC.

This chain links TRBV25-1 with TRBJ2-3, with unresolved D. V was trimmed by 1 base and J by 0 bases, leaving 14 bases between them. Germline CDR1 and CDR2: MGHDK and SYGVNS. The CDR3 is made up of 17 amino acids. This CDR3 is CASSESFSLSSTDTQYF. CDR3 sequence (DNA): TGTGCCAGCAGTGAATCTTTTAGCCTCTCTAGCACAGATACGCAGTATTTT.

This chain links TRBV5-1 with TRBJ2-3; 14 positions match TRBD2. J lost 9 bases, V lost 0 bases, and 12 bases had no gene match. CDR3 length: 18 residues. In germline, CDR1 is SGHRS, CDR2 YFSETQ. This chain's CDR3 is CASSLGSPGLAGEPTQYF. The DNA for the CDR3 is TGCGCCAGCAGCTTGGGGTCTCCGGGACTAGCGGGAGAACCGACGCAGTATTTT.

This sequence joins TRBV28 and TRBJ2-7; 7 positions agree with TRBD1. The CDR3 has 15 amino acids. J was trimmed by 0 bases and V by 7 bases; bases with no gene match: 9. Germline V CDR1 and CDR2: MDHEN, SYDVKM. Here the CDR3 reads CASTVSGDSSYEQYF. The DNA of the CDR3 is TGTGCCAGCACCGTATCTGGGGACAGCTCCTACGAGCAGTACTTC.

The chain carries TRBV18 and TRBJ2-2; TRBD2 might be the D (6 bases). V lost 0 bases and J lost 4, with 9 bases in between. CDR3 length: 15 amino acids. The V gene's germline CDR1 is KGHSH and CDR2 LQKENI. In DNA, the CDR3 is TGTGCCAGCTCACCACCGGTCGGGGGCACCGGGGAGCTGTTTTTT. Encoded protein: CASSPPVGGTGELFF. Supplemented by reference TRBV18 and TRBJ2-2, the full variable domain reads NAGVMQNPRHLVRRRGQEARLRCSPMKGHSHVYWYRQLPEEGLKFMVYLQKENIIDESGMPKERFSAEFPKEGPSILRIQQVVRGDSAAYFCASSPPVGGTGELFFGEGSRLTVL.

The gene calls are TRBV20-1 and TRBJ1-2, with D possibly matching TRBD1 (5 bases). The germline CDR1 and CDR2 sequences are DFQATT and SNEGSKA (reference sequence). Between the trimmed V and J ends, which lost 1 base and 7 bases, there was a span of 7 bases. The CDR3 spans 11 residues. The DNA for the CDR3 is TGCAGTGCTAGAGGCGGGGGTGGCTACACCTTC. It translates to CSARGGGGYTF.